A selection of T cell receptor beta chains follows, all from one sample in a study of patients and donors after allogeneic stem cell transplantation. TCRdb re-analysed the RT-PCR reads in MiXCR, keeping a single row per CDR3 protein. Of more than 850,000 distinct CDR3 sequences detected, 18% appear once; the ten largest clones hold around 6%. Sequences were obtained from blood, either unsorted or a sorted T cell fraction (not recorded which). These receptors were taken from a human donor who was either an allogeneic HSCT recipient or a stem cell or donor lymphocyte infusion donor (not recorded which). It is not recorded whose cells these are; they may come from a transplant donor. CDR3s include the opening cysteine and the closing phenylalanine or tryptophan. The D gene is left open where the match is weak. Expanded clones get a size class; other rows say once, few or many, or leave the size out.

TRBJ1-2 . . TRBV24-1 CATSDQSGPAGYTF
TRBJ2-1 . . TRBV4-1 CASSQEYQFEQFF
TRBJ2-7 TRBD1 . TRBV30 CAAFLGQNSYEQYF
TRBJ2-7 . . TRBV7-9 CASSPLATASYEQYF
TRBJ1-2 . few TRBV2 CASSELPREGDGYTF
TRBJ2-2 TRBD1 few TRBV6-1 CASRRTGVNTGELFF
TRBJ1-2 . . TRBV5-1 CASSLGSDSPSNYGYTF
TRBJ2-7 . . TRBV15 CATSRGSRPEQYF
TRBJ2-2 . once TRBV9 CASSVGGSGEPFF
TRBJ2-1 . . TRBV24-1 CAIGGASSTLNEQFF
TRBJ1-1 . few TRBV20-1 CSARRGVGTEAFF
TRBJ2-1 TRBD2 . TRBV11-2 CASSFMRTSGGAGNEQFF
TRBJ1-5 . few TRBV7-8 CASTPYSGEHSNQPQHF
TRBJ2-7 TRBD2 many TRBV20-1 CSAREGWTSGSYEQYF
TRBJ1-2 . . TRBV6-2/TRBV6-3 CASSPQGNTYGYTF
TRBJ1-6 . . TRBV4-1 CASSQDIKVGLNPLHF
TRBJ2-1 TRBD2 . TRBV10-3 CAISEGGGRNEQFF
TRBJ2-3 TRBD1 few TRBV11-2 CASSLGLGGRLASPTDTQYF
TRBJ2-2 . . TRBV15 CATSRVSGWAGELFF
TRBJ2-5 . once TRBV5-5 CASSDQIQETQYF
TRBJ2-4 TRBD1 . TRBV15 CATSRETGGATKNIQYF
TRBJ2-1 TRBD2 few TRBV20-1 CSAKRSGGAYNEQFF
TRBJ2-5 . . TRBV7-7 CATRHLGGRETQYF
TRBJ2-7 TRBD2 few TRBV29-1 CSVAALAGGPYEQYF
TRBJ2-7 TRBD1 few TRBV7-3 CASSLIRGQCSYEQYF
TRBJ1-3 . . TRBV6-1 CASSNPQGGGRNTIYF
TRBJ2-7 TRBD2 . TRBV4-2 CASSQGLAGVEQYF
TRBJ2-7 . once TRBV28 CASIRAEGSYEQYF
TRBJ2-2 . . TRBV5-4 CASSLPSRDTGELFF
TRBJ2-7 . . TRBV20-1 CSIFGGPGGYEQYF
TRBJ1-6 . few TRBV5-1 CASSLTEGNSPLHF
TRBJ1-3 . few TRBV5-1 CASSSLTGNTIYF
TRBJ2-7 TRBD1 . TRBV3-1 CASSPKTGVYEQYF
TRBJ1-1 TRBD1 . TRBV4-3 CASSQVEIQGGTEAFF
TRBJ2-7 TRBD1 . TRBV12-3/TRBV12-4 CASSSGTGGAEQYF
TRBJ1-5 . . TRBV10-3 CAISESSPGNNQPQHF
TRBJ2-7 . . TRBV20-1 CSARVLEADWEQYF
TRBJ2-3 . . TRBV12-3/TRBV12-4 CASSPNRGGGTDTQYF
TRBJ2-7 . . TRBV10-3 CAIGRDHPEQYF
TRBJ1-2 . . TRBV12-3/TRBV12-4 CASSLEGVEGGYTF
TRBJ2-5 TRBD2 few TRBV24-1 CATRSGGGETQYF
TRBJ2-1 TRBD2 . TRBV7-2 CASSLTSGKYNEQFF
TRBJ2-7 TRBD2 . TRBV12-3/TRBV12-4 CASSPRLALREQYF